Described below is a single T cell receptor beta chain sequence and its context. Its antigen remains unidentified. The assay was immunoSEQ multiplex PCR, and TCRdb's table has in-frame clones only and misses some. The sample consists of fewer than 50,000 clones, roughly 88% of them appearing once. This sample stems from a study of memory CD8 T cells in hepatitis C reinfection. Turning to the study itself: After reinfection, a couple of primary-infection resolvers became chronically infected.

Trimming took off 0 bases at V and 2 bases at J, with 5 bases between the two ends. CDR1 MNHEY and CDR2 SVGAGI come from the germline V gene. The CDR3 covers 13 residues. Study findings and constraints: Only four to six donors prevented definitive conclusions about public clonotypes.

This sample's time point: peak reinfection, 3 to 8 weeks after reinfection detection. No in vitro expansion preceded TCR sequencing of the sorted cells. V gene TRBV6-5 combines with J gene TRBJ2-7; D call uncertain. This TCR was sampled from a young man with hepatitis C virus infection. Material for sequencing was naive CD8+ T cells sorted from blood. CDR3 in amino acids: CASSYSGPYEQYV. CDR3 coding DNA: TGTGCCAGCAGTTACTCGGGCCCCTACGAGCAGTACGTC.